This is a list of T cell receptor beta chains from one sample in a study of beta chain features in type 1 diabetes. The assay was immunoSEQ multiplex PCR, and TCRdb's table has in-frame clones only and misses some. Here the sample spans 140,000 to 150,000 clones, nearly 50% being singletons. The sequencing sample was made of Tregs from blood. The receptors derive from a man in his late teens or twenties in good health. Each CDR3 is given with its conserved first and last residue. The D gene is left open where the match is weak. Only part of the rows carry a size: once, few, many, or a class if the clone is expanded.

TRBV7-2	few	.	TRBJ2-6	CASVRAGANVLTF	TGTGCCAGTGTCAGGGCCGGGGCCAACGTCCTGACTTTC
TRBV5-1	.	.	TRBJ2-2	CASRVQGPGELFF	TGCGCCAGCAGGGTACAGGGTCCCGGGGAGCTGTTTTTT
TRBV27	.	TRBD2	TRBJ2-1	CASTARLAGVRNEQFF	TGTGCCAGCACCGCCAGACTAGCGGGAGTGAGGAATGAGCAGTTCTTC
TRBV27	.	.	TRBJ2-1	CASSLMGRSEQFF	TGTGCCAGCAGTTTAATGGGGAGGAGTGAGCAGTTCTTC
TRBV19	.	TRBD1	TRBJ1-5	CAAGDRAQPQHF	TGTGCGGCGGGGGACAGGGCTCAGCCCCAGCATTTT
TRBV2	once	.	TRBJ2-2	CASRQDLGGELFF	TGTGCCAGCAGGCAGGACTTGGGCGGGGAGCTGTTTTTT
TRBV7-2	few	TRBD1	TRBJ2-7	CASSFSAGTGAYEQYF	TGTGCCAGCAGCTTCTCAGCCGGGACAGGAGCCTACGAGCAGTACTTC
TRBV7-9	.	.	TRBJ2-2	CASSFPVSGELFF	TGTGCCAGCAGCTTCCCCGTGTCCGGGGAGCTGTTTTTT
TRBV19	.	TRBD1	TRBJ1-1	CASAAGDRRNTEAFF	TGTGCCAGCGCCGCGGGGGACAGGAGGAACACTGAAGCTTTCTTT
TRBV7-2	few	TRBD1	TRBJ1-1	CASSLGWDREAFF	TGTGCCAGCAGCTTAGGTTGGGACAGGGAAGCTTTCTTT
TRBV28	.	.	TRBJ2-3	CASSLRGGADTQYF	TGTGCCAGCAGTTTAAGGGGGGGCGCAGATACGCAGTATTTT
TRBV7-9	few	.	TRBJ2-2	CASSLAGTGRLFF	TGTGCCAGCAGCTTAGCGGGCACAGGGCGGCTGTTTTTT
TRBV5-1	.	TRBD1	TRBJ1-1	CASSRTTGTTEAFF	TGCGCCAGCAGCCGGACGACAGGGACCACTGAAGCTTTCTTT
TRBV10-3	.	TRBD1	TRBJ2-7	CAIRQHNGQGTYEQYF	TGTGCCATCAGACAACACAACGGACAGGGAACCTACGAGCAGTACTTC
TRBV4-2	.	.	TRBJ1-5	CASSQPMGGQGGQPQHF	TGTGCCAGCAGCCAACCCATGGGGGGGCAGGGAGGTCAGCCCCAGCATTTT
TRBV7-6	.	.	TRBJ2-7	CASSLGQQGSHEQYF	TGTGCCAGCAGCTTAGGGCAACAGGGATCCCACGAGCAGTACTTC